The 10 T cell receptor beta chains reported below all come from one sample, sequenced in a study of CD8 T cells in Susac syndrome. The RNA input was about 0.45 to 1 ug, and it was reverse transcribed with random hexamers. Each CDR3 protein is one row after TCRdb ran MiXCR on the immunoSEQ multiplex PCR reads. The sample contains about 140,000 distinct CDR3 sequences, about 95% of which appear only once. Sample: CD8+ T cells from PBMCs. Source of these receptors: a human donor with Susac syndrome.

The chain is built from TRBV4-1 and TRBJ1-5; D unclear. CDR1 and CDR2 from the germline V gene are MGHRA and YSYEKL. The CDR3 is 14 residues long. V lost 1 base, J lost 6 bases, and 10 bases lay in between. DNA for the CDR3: TGCGCCAGCAGCCAAGCCCCGATTGCTCAGCCCCAGCATTTT. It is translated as CASSQAPIAQPQHF.

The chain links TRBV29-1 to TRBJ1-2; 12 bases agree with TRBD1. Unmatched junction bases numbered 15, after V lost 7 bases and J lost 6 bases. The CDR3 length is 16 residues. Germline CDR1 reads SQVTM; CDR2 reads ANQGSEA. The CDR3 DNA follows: TGCAGCGCCGACACGGGGGGGGACAGGGGGCTTCATGGCTACACCTTC. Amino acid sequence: CSADTGGDRGLHGYTF.

DNA for the CDR3: TGTGCCAGCAGCTCGTACGGGAACGCCTACGAGCAGTACTTC. Protein sequence: CASSSYGNAYEQYF. The J gene is TRBJ2-7, the V gene TRBV14; D may be TRBD2 (5 bases). Germline V gene lookup returns CDR1 SGHDN and CDR2 FVKESK. The V end lost 5 bases, the J end lost 2 bases, and 13 bases lay between the germline ends. This CDR3 spans 14 amino acids.

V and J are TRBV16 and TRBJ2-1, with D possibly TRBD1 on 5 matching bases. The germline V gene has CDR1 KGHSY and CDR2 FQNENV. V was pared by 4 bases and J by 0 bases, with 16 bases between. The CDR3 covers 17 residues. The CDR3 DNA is TGTGCCAGCAGCCCTCTCTATGGGGCGAGCTCCTACAATGAGCAGTTCTTC. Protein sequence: CASSPLYGASSYNEQFF. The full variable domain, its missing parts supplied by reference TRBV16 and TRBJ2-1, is GEEVAQTPKHLVRGEGQKAKLYCAPIKGHSYVFWYQQVLKNEFKFLISFQNENVFDETGMPKERFSAKCLPNSPCSLEIQATKLEDSAVYFCASSPLYGASSYNEQFFGPGTRLTVL.

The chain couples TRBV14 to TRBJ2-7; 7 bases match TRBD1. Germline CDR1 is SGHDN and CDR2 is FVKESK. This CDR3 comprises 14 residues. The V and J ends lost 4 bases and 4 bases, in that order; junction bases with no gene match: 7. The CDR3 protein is CASSRQGRLYEQYF. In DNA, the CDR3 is TGTGCCAGCAGCCGACAGGGTCGACTATACGAGCAGTACTTC.

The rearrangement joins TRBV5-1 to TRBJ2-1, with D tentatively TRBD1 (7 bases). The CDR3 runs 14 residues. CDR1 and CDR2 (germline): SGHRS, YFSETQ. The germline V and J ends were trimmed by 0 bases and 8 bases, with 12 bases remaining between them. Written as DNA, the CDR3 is TGCGCCAGCAGCTTGGGCCAGGGGGAGGATGAGCAGTTCTTC. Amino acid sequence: CASSLGQGEDEQFF.

The CDR3 DNA is TGCAGCGTTTGGCCGTCGCGGGGCTACACCTTC. Amino acids: CSVWPSRGYTF. The chain employs TRBV29-1 and TRBJ1-2, with D unclear. From germline, CDR1 is SQVTM and CDR2 ANQGSEA. The CDR3 runs 11 residues. The V end was cut by 5 bases, the J end by 8 bases, with 12 bases between.

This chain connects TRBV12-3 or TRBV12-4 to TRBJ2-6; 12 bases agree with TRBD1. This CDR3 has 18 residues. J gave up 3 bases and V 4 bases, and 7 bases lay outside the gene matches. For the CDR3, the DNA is TGTGCCAGCAGTTCCGCCGGGACAGGGGGCGGTGGGGCCAACGTCCTGACTTTC. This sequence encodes CASSSAGTGGGGANVLTF.

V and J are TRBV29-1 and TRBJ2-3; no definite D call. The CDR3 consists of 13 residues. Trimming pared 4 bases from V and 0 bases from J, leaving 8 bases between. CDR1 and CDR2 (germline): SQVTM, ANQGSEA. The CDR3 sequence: CSVVAASTDTQYF. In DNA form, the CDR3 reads TGCAGCGTTGTGGCCGCTAGCACAGATACGCAGTATTTT.

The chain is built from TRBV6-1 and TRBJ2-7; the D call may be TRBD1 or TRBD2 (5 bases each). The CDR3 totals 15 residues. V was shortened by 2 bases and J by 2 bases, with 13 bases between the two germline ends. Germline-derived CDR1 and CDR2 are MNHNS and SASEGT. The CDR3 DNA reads TGTGCCAGCAGTGAACAAGGGACCCTCGCCTACGAGCAGTACTTC. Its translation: CASSEQGTLAYEQYF.